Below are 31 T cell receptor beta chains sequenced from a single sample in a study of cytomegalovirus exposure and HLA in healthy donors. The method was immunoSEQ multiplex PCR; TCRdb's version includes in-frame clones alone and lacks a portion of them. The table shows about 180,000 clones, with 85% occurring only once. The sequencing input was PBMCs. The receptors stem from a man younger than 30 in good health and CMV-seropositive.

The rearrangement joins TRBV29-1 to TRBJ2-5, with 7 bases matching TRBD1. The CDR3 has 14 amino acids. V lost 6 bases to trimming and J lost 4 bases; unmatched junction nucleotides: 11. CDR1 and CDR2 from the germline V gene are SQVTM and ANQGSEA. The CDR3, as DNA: TGCAGCGTGGGTCCGACAGGGCGGCGAGAGACCCAGTACTTC. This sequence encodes CSVGPTGRRETQYF.

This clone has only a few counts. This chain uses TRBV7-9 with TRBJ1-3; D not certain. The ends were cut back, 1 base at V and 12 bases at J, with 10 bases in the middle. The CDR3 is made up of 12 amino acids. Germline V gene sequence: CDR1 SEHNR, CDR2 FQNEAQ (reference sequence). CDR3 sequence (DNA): TGTGCCAGCAGCTTAGAGCCGGGGTTCATATATTTT. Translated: CASSLEPGFIYF. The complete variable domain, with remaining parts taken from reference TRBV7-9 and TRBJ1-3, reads DTGVSQNPRHKITKRGQNVTFRCDPISEHNRLYWYRQTLGQGPEFLTYFQNEAQLEKSRLLSDRFSAERPKGSFSTLEIQRTEQGDSAMYLCASSLEPGFIYFGEGSWLTVV.

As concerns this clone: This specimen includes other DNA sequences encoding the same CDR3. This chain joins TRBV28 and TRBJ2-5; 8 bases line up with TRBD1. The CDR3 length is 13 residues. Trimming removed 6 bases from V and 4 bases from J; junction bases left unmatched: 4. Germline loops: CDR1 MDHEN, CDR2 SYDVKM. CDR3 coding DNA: TGTGCCAGCAGAGAACAGGGGGGAGAGACCCAGTACTTC. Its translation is CASREQGGETQYF.

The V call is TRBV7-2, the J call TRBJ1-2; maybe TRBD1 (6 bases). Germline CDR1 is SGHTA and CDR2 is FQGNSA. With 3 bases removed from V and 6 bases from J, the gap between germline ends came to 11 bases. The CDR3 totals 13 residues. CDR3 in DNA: TGTGCCAGCAGCTTCACAGGGTGGGATGGCTACACCTTC. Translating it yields CASSFTGWDGYTF.

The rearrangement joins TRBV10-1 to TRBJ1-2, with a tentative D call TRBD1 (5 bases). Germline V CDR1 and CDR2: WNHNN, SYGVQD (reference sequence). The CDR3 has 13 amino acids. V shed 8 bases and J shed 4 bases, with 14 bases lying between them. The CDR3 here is CASPTGGFYGYTF. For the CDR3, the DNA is TGCGCCAGCCCCACCGGGGGGTTCTATGGCTACACCTTC.

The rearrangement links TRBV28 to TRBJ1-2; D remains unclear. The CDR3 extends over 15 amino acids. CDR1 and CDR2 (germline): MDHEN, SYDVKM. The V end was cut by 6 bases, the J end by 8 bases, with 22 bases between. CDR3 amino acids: CASSPADGKKDGYTF. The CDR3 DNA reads TGTGCCAGCAGCCCCGCCGACGGGAAGAAAGACGGCTACACCTTC.

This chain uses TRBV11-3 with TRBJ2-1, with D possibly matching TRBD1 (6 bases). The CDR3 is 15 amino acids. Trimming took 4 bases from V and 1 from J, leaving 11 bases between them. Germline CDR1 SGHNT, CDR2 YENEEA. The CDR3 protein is CASSYGTPSYNEQFF. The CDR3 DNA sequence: TGTGCCAGCAGCTACGGGACACCTTCCTACAATGAGCAGTTCTTC.

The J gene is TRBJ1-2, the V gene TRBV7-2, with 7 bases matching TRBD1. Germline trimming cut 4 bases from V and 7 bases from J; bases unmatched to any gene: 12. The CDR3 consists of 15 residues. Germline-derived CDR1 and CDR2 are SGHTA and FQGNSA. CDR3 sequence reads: CASSYSGQMGAGYTF. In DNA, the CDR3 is TGTGCCAGCAGCTATTCGGGACAGATGGGAGCTGGCTACACCTTC.

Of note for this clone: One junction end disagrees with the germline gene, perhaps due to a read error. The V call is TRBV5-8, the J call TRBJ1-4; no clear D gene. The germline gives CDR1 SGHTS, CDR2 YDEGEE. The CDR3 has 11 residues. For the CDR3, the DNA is TGTGCCAGCATCGCCGTGACCTACGGAGCTTTT. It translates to CASIAVTYGAF. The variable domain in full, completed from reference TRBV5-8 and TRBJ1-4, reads EAGVTQSPTHLIKTRGQQATLRCSPISGHTSVYWYQQALGLGLQFLLWYDEGEERNRGNFPPRFSGRQFPNYSSELNVNALELEDSALYLCASIAVTYGAFGSGTQLSVL.

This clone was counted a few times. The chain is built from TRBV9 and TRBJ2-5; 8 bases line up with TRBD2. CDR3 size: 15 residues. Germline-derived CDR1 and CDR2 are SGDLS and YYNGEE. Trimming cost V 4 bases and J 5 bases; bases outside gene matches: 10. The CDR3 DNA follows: TGTGCCAGCAGCCCGGGGACTAGACGGGGGGAGACCCAGTACTTC. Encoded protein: CASSPGTRRGETQYF. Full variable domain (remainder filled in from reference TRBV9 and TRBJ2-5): DSGVTQTPKHLITATGQRVTLRCSPRSGDLSVYWYQQSLDQGLQFLIQYYNGEERAKGNILERFSAQQFPDLHSELNLSSLELGDSALYFCASSPGTRRGETQYFGPGTRLLVL.

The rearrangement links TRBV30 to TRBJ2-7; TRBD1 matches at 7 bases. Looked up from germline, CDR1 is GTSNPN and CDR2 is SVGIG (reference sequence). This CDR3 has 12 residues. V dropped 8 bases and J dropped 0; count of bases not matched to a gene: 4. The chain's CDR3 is CAGTDFSYEQYF. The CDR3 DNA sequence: TGTGCCGGGACAGATTTCTCCTACGAGCAGTACTTC.

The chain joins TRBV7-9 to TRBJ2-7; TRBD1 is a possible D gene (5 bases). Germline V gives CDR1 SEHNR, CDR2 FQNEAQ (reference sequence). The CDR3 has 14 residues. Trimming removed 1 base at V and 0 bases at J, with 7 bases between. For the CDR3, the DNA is TGTGCCAGCAGCTTAGGACAGAGCTCCTACGAGCAGTACTTC. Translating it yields CASSLGQSSYEQYF.

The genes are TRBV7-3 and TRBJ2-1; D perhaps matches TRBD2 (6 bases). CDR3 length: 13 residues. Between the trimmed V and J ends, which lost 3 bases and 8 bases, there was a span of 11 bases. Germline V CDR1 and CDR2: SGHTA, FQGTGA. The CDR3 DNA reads TGTGCCAGCAGCTTTACTAGCTTGGATGAGCAGTTCTTC. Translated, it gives CASSFTSLDEQFF.

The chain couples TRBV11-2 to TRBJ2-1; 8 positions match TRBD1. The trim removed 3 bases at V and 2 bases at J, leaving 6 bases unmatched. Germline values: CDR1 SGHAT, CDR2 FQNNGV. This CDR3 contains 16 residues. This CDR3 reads CASSLTTGVAYNEQFF. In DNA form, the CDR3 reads TGTGCCAGCAGCTTGACGACAGGGGTCGCCTACAATGAGCAGTTCTTC.

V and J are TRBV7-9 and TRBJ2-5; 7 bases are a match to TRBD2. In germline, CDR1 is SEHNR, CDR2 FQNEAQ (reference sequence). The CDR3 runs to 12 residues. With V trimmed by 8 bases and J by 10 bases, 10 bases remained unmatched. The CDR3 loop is CASSVGGGGQYF. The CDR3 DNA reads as TGTGCCAGCTCTGTTGGCGGGGGAGGCCAGTACTTC.

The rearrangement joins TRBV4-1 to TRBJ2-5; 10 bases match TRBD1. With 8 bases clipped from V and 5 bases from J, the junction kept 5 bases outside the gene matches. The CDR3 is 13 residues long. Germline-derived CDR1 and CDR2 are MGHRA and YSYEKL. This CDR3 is CASRDRGMETQYF. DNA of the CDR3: TGCGCCAGCCGGGACAGGGGTATGGAGACCCAGTACTTC.

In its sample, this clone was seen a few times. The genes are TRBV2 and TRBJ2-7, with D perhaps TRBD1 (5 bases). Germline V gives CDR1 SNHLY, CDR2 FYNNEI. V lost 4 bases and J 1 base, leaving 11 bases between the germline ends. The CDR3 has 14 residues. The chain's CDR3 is CASSAGAISYEQYF. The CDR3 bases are TGTGCCAGCAGTGCTGGGGCGATATCCTACGAGCAGTACTTC.

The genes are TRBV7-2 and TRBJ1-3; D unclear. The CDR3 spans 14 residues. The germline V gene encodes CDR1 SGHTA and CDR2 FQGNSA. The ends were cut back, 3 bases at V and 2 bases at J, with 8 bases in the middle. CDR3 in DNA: TGTGCCAGCAGCTTCAACGGGGCTGGAAACACCATATATTTT. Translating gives CASSFNGAGNTIYF.

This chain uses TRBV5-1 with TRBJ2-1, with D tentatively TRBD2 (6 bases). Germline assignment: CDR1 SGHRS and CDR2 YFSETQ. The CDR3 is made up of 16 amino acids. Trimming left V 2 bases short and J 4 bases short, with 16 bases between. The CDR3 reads CASSFGDLPPYNEQFF. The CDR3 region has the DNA TGCGCCAGCAGCTTCGGGGACTTGCCCCCTTACAATGAGCAGTTCTTC.

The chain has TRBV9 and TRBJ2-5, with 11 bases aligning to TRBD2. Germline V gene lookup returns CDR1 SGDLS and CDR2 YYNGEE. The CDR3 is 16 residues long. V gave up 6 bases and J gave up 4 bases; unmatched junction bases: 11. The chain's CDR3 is CASNLVGTSGLETQYF. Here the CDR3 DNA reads TGTGCCAGCAACCTAGTTGGGACTAGCGGTTTAGAGACCCAGTACTTC.

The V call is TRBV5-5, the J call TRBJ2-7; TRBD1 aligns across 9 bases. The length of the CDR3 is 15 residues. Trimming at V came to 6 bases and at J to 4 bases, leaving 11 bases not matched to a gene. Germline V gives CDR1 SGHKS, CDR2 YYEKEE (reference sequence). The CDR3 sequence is CASTLSTGGGYEQYF. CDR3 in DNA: TGTGCCAGCACCCTATCAACAGGGGGCGGGTACGAGCAGTACTTC.

The CDR3 region is CASSSTGGIKAFF. For the CDR3, the DNA is TGTGCCAGCAGTTCGACAGGGGGCATTAAAGCTTTCTTT. This chain uses TRBV7-8 with TRBJ1-1, with TRBD1 matching over 10 bases. Germline-derived CDR1 and CDR2 are SGHVS and FQNEAQ. V lost 6 bases and J lost 9; bases outside the gene matches: 7. The CDR3 runs 13 residues.

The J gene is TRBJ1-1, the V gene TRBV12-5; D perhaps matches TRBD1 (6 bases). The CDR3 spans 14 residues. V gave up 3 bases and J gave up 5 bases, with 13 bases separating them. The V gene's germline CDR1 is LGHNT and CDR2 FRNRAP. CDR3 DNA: TGTGCTAGTGGTTTCGGTGGGGGCGCGACTGAAGCTTTCTTT. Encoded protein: CASGFGGGATEAFF.

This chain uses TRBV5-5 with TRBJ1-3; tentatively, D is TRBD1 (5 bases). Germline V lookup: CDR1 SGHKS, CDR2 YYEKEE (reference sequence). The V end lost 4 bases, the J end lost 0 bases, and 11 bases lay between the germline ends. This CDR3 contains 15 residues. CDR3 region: CASSRDSSSGNTIYF. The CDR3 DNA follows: TGTGCCAGCAGCCGGGACTCGAGCTCTGGAAACACCATATATTTT.

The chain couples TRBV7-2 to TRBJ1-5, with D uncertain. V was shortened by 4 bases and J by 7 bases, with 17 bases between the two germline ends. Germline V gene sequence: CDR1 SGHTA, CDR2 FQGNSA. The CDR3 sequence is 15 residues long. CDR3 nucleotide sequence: TGTGCCAGCAGCTCTAATCTTACTCGATCCCAGCCCCAGCATTTT. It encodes CASSSNLTRSQPQHF.

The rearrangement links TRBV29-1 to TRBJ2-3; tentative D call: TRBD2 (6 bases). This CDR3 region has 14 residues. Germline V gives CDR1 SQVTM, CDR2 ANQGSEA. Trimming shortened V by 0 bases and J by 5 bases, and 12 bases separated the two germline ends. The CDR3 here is CSVEDREVVDTQYF. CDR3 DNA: TGCAGCGTTGAAGACAGGGAGGTGGTAGATACGCAGTATTTT.

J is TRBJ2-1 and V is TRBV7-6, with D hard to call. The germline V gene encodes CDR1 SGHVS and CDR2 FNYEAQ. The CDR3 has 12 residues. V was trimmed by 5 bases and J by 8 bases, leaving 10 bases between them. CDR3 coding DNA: TGTGCCAGCAGCGAGTTAACGGATGAGCAGTTCTTC. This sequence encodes CASSELTDEQFF.

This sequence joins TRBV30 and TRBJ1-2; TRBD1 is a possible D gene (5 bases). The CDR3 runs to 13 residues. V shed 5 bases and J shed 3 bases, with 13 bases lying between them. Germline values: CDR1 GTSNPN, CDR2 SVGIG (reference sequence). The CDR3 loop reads CAWLGRGDYGYTF. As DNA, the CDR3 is TGTGCCTGGTTGGGACGGGGGGACTATGGCTACACCTTC. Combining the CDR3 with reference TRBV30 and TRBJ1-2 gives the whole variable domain SQTIHQWPATLVQPVGSPLSLECTVEGTSNPNLYWYRQAAGRGLQLLFYSVGIGQISSEVPQNLSASRPQDRQFILSSKKLLLSDSGFYLCAWLGRGDYGYTFGSGTRLTVV.

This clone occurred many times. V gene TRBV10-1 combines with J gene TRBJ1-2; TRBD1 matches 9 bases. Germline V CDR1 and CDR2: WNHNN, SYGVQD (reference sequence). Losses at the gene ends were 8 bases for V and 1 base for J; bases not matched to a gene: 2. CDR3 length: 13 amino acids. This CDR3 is CASGTGINYGYTF. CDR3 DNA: TGCGCCAGCGGGACAGGGATTAACTATGGCTACACCTTC.

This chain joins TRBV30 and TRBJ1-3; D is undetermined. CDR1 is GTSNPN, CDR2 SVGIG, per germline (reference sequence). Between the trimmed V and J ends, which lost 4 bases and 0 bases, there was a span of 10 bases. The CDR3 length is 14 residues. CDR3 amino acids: CAWIPSYSGNTIYF. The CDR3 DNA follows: TGTGCCTGGATTCCCTCTTACTCTGGAAACACCATATATTTT. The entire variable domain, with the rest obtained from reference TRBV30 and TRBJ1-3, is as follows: SQTIHQWPATLVQPVGSPLSLECTVEGTSNPNLYWYRQAAGRGLQLLFYSVGIGQISSEVPQNLSASRPQDRQFILSSKKLLLSDSGFYLCAWIPSYSGNTIYFGEGSWLTVV.

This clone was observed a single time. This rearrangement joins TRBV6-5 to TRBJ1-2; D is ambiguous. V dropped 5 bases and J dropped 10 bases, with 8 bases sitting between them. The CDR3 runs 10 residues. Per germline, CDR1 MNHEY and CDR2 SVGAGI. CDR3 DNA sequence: TGTGCCAGCAGTACGTACTTCTACACCTTC. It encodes CASSTYFYTF.